The clone carrying this TCR beta chain has ten or more counts. From around 500 ng total RNA, TCR beta cDNA was generated with a primer in the constant region. The TCR beta library was amplified through three nested multiplex PCR rounds in a modified ARM-PCR procedure. For approximately 11 cycles apiece, the opening two PCR rounds ran with TRBV1-TRBV30 forward primers and a C-beta reverse primer. TCRdb independently ran MiXCR on the multiplex PCR reads; one entry per CDR3 protein. The data contain 150,000 to 200,000 distinct CDR3 sequences, approximately 86% of them singletons. Unsorted bulk tissue of roughly 20-31 mg yielded co-extracted RNA and DNA. The sample comes from a study of tumor-infiltrating lymphocytes in primary liver carcinoma. This CDR3 has 16 residues. Germline CDR1 and CDR2: KGHDR and SFDVKD. The junction had 4 bases not matched to a gene; V was cut back by 3 bases and J by 1 base.

The sequencing sample was made of tumor tissue from primary liver carcinoma. The origin of this receptor is a man aged 40-55 years with primary liver carcinoma and hepatitis B virus infection. The chain has TRBV24-1 and TRBJ2-5; 10 bases match TRBD1. The CDR3 nucleotides read TGTGCCACCAGTGATGCCCGGGACAGGGGCCAAGAGACCCAGTACTTC. This sequence encodes CATSDARDRGQETQYF.